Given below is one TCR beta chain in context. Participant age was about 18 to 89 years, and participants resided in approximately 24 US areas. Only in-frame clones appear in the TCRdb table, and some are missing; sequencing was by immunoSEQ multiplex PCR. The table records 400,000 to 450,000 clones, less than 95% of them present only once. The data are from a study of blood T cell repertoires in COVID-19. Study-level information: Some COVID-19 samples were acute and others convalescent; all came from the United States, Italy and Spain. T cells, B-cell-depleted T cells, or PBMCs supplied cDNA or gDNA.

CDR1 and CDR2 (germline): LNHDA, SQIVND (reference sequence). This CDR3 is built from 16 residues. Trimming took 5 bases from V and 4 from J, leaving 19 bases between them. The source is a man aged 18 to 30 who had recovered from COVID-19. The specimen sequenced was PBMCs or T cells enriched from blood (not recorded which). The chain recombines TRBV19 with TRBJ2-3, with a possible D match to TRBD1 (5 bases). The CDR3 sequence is CASSAYRKGKPDTQYF. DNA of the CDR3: TGTGCCAGTAGTGCCTATAGAAAGGGGAAACCAGATACGCAGTATTTT.